This record looks at one T cell receptor beta chain sequence and its context. Its antigen is unknown. Using immunoSEQ multiplex PCR, the repertoire was profiled, and TCRdb retains in-frame clones only, with some absent. The sample contains about 55,000 clones, 95% to 97% of which appear only once. In a few donor pairs, unstimulated naive, memory, effector memory and TEMRA subsets were sequenced. The data are from a study of siplizumab effects on memory and regulatory T cells. The study, taken as a whole, reports: Memory T cells appeared less diverse than naive cells, which seemed to contribute substantially to alloresponse. Siplizumab led to significantly less abundant alloreactive sequences that could be traced back to unstimulated CD4+ memory cells.

The V end lost 7 bases, the J end lost 1 base, and 10 bases lay between the germline ends. The CDR3 runs 13 residues. CDR1 and CDR2 (germline): SNHLY, FYNNEI. This TCR was sampled from a human donor in good health. The chain is built from TRBV2 and TRBJ1-1, with a weak D call TRBD1 (5 bases). The sample taken for sequencing was naive CD4+ T cells sorted from blood. CDR3 nucleotide sequence: TGTGCCAGCAACCCGGGGACGAACACTGAAGCTTTCTTT. Translation gives CASNPGTNTEAFF.